The 21 T cell receptor beta chains below were found in one sample sequenced in a study of T-cell memory formation after mild COVID-19. TCRdb reprocessed the 5' RACE reads with MiXCR, giving one entry per CDR3 protein. This sample has some 100,000 distinct CDR3 sequences; around 10% occur once, and the top ten carry roughly two fifths. What was sequenced was PBMCs or a T cell subset sorted from them (not recorded which). The receptors derive from a young man who had mild COVID-19 (a few samples of this study predate the infection). Cell type and time point are not known.

This clonotype was observed a few times. The V gene is TRBV29-1, the J gene TRBJ2-1; TRBD2 matches at 7 bases. From germline, CDR1 is SQVTM and CDR2 ANQGSEA. The junction had 12 bases not matched to a gene; V was cut back by 6 bases and J by 4 bases. The CDR3 sequence is 15 residues long. In DNA form, the CDR3 reads TGCAGCGTGGCGGCGGTATGGGGAGGGTACAATGAGCAGTTCTTC. Its protein is CSVAAVWGGYNEQFF.

This chain links TRBV5-1 with TRBJ2-7, with 7 bases matching TRBD1. Losses at the gene ends were 4 bases for V and 1 base for J; bases not matched to a gene: 17. CDR1 is SGHRS and CDR2 is YFSETQ in the germline V gene. The CDR3 is made up of 18 amino acids. CDR3 nucleotide sequence: TGCGCCAGCAGCCTACCGAAGGGGGCTGGCAGGGCTTCCTACGAGCAGTACTTC. Encoded protein: CASSLPKGAGRASYEQYF. Full variable domain (remainder filled in from reference TRBV5-1 and TRBJ2-7): KAGVTQTPRYLIKTRGQQVTLSCSPISGHRSVSWYQQTPGQGLQFLFEYFSETQRNKGNFPGRFSGRQFSNSRSEMNVSTLELGDSALYLCASSLPKGAGRASYEQYFGPGTRLTVT.

V gene TRBV10-3 combines with J gene TRBJ2-7; D unresolved. Germline CDR1 is ENHRY and CDR2 is SYGVKD. V lost 6 bases and J 1 base, leaving 19 bases between the germline ends. The CDR3 is 16 residues long. The CDR3 coding sequence is TGTGCCATCAGCGATAAGGGATTAAGGCCGTCCTACGAGCAGTACGTC. Translated, it gives CAISDKGLRPSYEQYV.

In nucleotides, the CDR3 is TGTGCCAGCGGGACAGGGGGCCAATACGAGCAGTACTTC. It codes for CASGTGGQYEQYF. The genes are TRBV12-3 or TRBV12-4 and TRBJ2-7, with 12 nucleotides matching TRBD1. The length of the CDR3 is 13 residues. Trimming took 8 bases from V and 4 from J; bases not matched to a gene: 3.

This clonotype was observed a handful of times. CDR3 sequence: CASSLGALRGNEQFF. In nucleotides, the CDR3 is TGTGCCAGCAGCCTCGGGGCCCTAAGGGGCAATGAGCAGTTCTTC. This rearrangement joins TRBV9 to TRBJ2-1; D could derive from TRBD1 or TRBD2 (5 bases each). The ends were cut back, 4 bases at V and 6 bases at J, with 17 bases in the middle. This CDR3 region has 15 residues. Germline loops: CDR1 SGDLS, CDR2 YYNGEE.

The chain links TRBV10-3 to TRBJ1-2, with 7 bases that match TRBD1. The CDR3 runs to 16 residues. The V gene's germline CDR1 is ENHRY and CDR2 SYGVKD. The junction had 9 bases not matched to a gene; V was cut back by 3 bases and J by 2 bases. The CDR3 is CAISDAGQVSNYGYTF. CDR3 nucleotide sequence: TGTGCCATCAGTGATGCCGGACAGGTTTCGAACTATGGCTACACCTTC.

This sequence joins TRBV6-5 and TRBJ2-2; no firm D call. This CDR3 spans 11 amino acids. Trimming stripped 7 bases from V and 2 bases from J, with 2 bases between. Germline values: CDR1 MNHEY, CDR2 SVGAGI. The DNA of the CDR3 is TGTGCCAGCAAAAACACCGGGGAGCTGTTTTTT. It specifies CASKNTGELFF.

This clonotype was picked up a small number of times. The chain joins TRBV10-3 to TRBJ1-4, with D maybe TRBD1 (5 bases). Trimming removed 2 bases from V and 15 bases from J, with 25 bases in between. Per germline, CDR1 ENHRY and CDR2 SYGVKD. This CDR3 spans 16 amino acids. CDR3 sequence reads: CAISEGGTAGTLVLFF. For the CDR3, the DNA is TGTGCCATCAGTGAGGGCGGGACCGCCGGGACCTTGGTGTTGTTTTTT.

A few counts support this clonotype. Here the CDR3 omits its conserved ending phenylalanine or tryptophan, so a read error is the likely source. It is unclear where the CDR3 begins or ends on the DNA, so no DNA is shown, and the CDR3 is as TCRdb lists it. This rearrangement joins TRBV7-9 to TRBJ2-7; TRBD1, the table's D call, lacks a check against the DNA. Including both end residues, the CDR3 is 12 amino acids long. The V gene's germline CDR1 is SEHNR and CDR2 FQNEAQ (reference sequence). The chain's CDR3 is CASSLATGPAMN.

This clonotype was seen a handful of times. This chain joins TRBV20-1 and TRBJ2-1; no clear D. Deletions cut 0 bases from V and 9 bases from J, with 9 bases between. Germline lookup yields CDR1 DFQATT and CDR2 SNEGSKA (reference sequence). The CDR3 runs to 12 residues. The CDR3, as DNA: TGCAGTGCTAGAGATTTGGGGTTTGAGCAGTTCTTC. Its protein is CSARDLGFEQFF.

The sample holds a few counts of this clonotype. V and J are TRBV7-8 and TRBJ2-1; 12 bases line up with TRBD1. Trimming at V came to 4 bases and at J to 8 bases, leaving 6 bases not matched to a gene. The germline V gene encodes CDR1 SGHVS and CDR2 FQNEAQ. This CDR3 spans 15 amino acids. CDR3 sequence (DNA): TGTGCCAGCAGCTATTCCGGGACAGGGGGCCATGAGCAGTTCTTC. This codes for CASSYSGTGGHEQFF.

The chain links TRBV5-6 to TRBJ2-1, with 8 positions matching TRBD1. The germline CDR1 and CDR2 sequences are SGHDT and YYEEEE. This CDR3 has 15 amino acids. Unmatched junction bases numbered 7, after V lost 5 bases and J lost 3 bases. The CDR3 coding sequence is TGTGCCAGCAGTCCGGACAGGGTGGGCTACAATGAGCAGTTCTTC. Residues: CASSPDRVGYNEQFF.

The chain links TRBV10-3 to TRBJ1-4, with D hard to call. Germline CDR1 and CDR2: ENHRY and SYGVKD. The CDR3 covers 15 residues. Trimming cost V 0 bases and J 0 bases, with 5 bases left between them. CDR3 DNA sequence: TGTGCCATCAGTGAGTCTTATGCAACTAATGAAAAACTGTTTTTT. Translation gives CAISESYATNEKLFF.

This clonotype appeared a few times. The V and J genes are TRBV6-5 and TRBJ1-2, with no clear D. Trimming removed 0 bases at V and 8 bases at J, with 13 bases between. Germline V gene lookup returns CDR1 MNHEY and CDR2 SVGAGI. The CDR3 is made up of 14 amino acids. CDR3 loop: CASSYSSGTRGYTF. The CDR3 nucleotides are TGTGCCAGCAGTTACTCGAGTGGCACTAGGGGCTACACCTTC.

The chain carries TRBV27 and TRBJ1-1; D may be TRBD1 (5 bases). CDR1 MNHEY and CDR2 SMNVEV come from the germline V gene (reference sequence). The CDR3 has 16 residues. V lost 3 bases to trimming and J lost 2 bases, with 16 bases between them. DNA of the CDR3: TGTGCCAGCAGTTTGATCCCCCAGGGTTCAAACACTGAAGCTTTCTTT. This gives the protein CASSLIPQGSNTEAFF.

V usage is TRBV7-2 and J usage is TRBJ2-3; 10 bases are shared with TRBD2. Germline CDR1 is SGHTA and CDR2 is FQGNSA. The V and J ends lost 2 bases and 6 bases, in that order; junction bases with no gene match: 5. CDR3 length: 15 amino acids. The CDR3 reads CASSLSGGVVDTQYF. DNA of the CDR3: TGTGCCAGCAGCTTAAGCGGGGGGGTGGTGGATACGCAGTATTTT.

This clonotype was detected a few times. This chain connects TRBV4-3 to TRBJ2-7; the D is unclear. Per the germline V gene, CDR1 is LGHNA and CDR2 is YSLEER. V shed 0 bases and J shed 7 bases, with 10 bases lying between them. This CDR3 is built from 13 residues. Written as DNA, the CDR3 is TGCGCCAGCAGCCAAGAGGTCTCGTGGGAGCAGTACTTC. This gives the protein CASSQEVSWEQYF.

This chain links TRBV7-6 with TRBJ2-1, with TRBD2 matching over 8 bases. Germline lookup yields CDR1 SGHVS and CDR2 FNYEAQ. The CDR3 covers 16 residues. V dropped 4 bases and J dropped 6; count of bases not matched to a gene: 11. CDR3 protein: CASSSDPGLVFNEQFF. CDR3 in DNA: TGTGCCAGCAGCTCCGATCCGGGACTAGTATTCAATGAGCAGTTCTTC.

This clonotype was seen a handful of times. This chain uses TRBV28 with TRBJ2-7, with D hard to call. Trimming removed 5 bases from V and 5 bases from J, with 16 bases in between. Per germline, CDR1 MDHEN and CDR2 SYDVKM. The CDR3 extends over 14 amino acids. The CDR3: CASSHPGRAHEQYV. The CDR3 DNA is TGTGCCAGCAGTCACCCAGGAAGGGCCCACGAGCAGTACGTC.

This clonotype was observed a single time. This chain uses TRBV7-6 with TRBJ2-1; TRBD2 matches 7 bases. With V trimmed by 4 bases and J by 8 bases, 5 bases remained unmatched. Germline V gives CDR1 SGHVS, CDR2 FNYEAQ. This CDR3 spans 13 amino acids. Here the CDR3 reads CASSSGAGDEQFF. The CDR3 region has the DNA TGTGCCAGCAGCTCTGGCGCGGGGGATGAGCAGTTCTTC.

This clonotype was detected only a few times. The CDR3 bases are TGTGCCAGCAGTCGACAGGGGTCCGGGGATGAGCAGTTCTTC. This sequence encodes CASSRQGSGDEQFF. The chain joins TRBV6-4 to TRBJ2-1, with TRBD1 matching 8 bases. J lost 8 bases, V lost 5 bases, and 8 bases had no gene match. Per the germline V gene, CDR1 is MRHNA and CDR2 is SNTAGT. The CDR3 is 14 residues long.